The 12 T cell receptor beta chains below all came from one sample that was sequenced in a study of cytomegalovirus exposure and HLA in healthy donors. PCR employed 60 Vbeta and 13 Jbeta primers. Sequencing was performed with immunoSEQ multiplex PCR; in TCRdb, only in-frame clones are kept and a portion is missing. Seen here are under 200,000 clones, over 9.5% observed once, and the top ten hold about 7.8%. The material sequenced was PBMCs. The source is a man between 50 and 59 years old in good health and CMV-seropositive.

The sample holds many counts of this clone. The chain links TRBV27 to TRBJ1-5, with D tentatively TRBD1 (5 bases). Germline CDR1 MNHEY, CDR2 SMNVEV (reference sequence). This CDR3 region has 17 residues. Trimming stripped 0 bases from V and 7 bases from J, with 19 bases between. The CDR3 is CASSLSGVGGGGQPQHF. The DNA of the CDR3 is TGTGCCAGCAGTTTATCGGGGGTGGGGGGAGGAGGACAGCCCCAGCATTTT.

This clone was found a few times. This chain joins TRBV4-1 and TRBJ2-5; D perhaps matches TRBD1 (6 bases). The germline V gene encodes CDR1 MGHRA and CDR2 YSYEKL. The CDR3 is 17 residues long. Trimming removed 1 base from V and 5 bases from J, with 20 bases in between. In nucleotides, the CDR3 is TGCGCCAGCAGCCAAGTTTCCCGAACAGGGTCGGGGGAGACCCAGTACTTC. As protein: CASSQVSRTGSGETQYF.

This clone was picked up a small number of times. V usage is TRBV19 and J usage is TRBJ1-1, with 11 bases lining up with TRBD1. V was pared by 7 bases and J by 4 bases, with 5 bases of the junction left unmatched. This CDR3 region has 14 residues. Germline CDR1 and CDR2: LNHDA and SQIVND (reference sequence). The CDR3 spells CASMGQGGSTEAFF. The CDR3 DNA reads TGTGCCAGTATGGGACAGGGGGGTAGCACTGAAGCTTTCTTT.

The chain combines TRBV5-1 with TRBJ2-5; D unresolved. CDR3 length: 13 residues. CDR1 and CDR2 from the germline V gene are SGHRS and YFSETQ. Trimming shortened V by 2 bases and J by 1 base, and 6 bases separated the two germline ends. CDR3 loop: CASSFTSQETQYF. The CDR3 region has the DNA TGCGCCAGCAGCTTCACAAGCCAAGAGACCCAGTACTTC.

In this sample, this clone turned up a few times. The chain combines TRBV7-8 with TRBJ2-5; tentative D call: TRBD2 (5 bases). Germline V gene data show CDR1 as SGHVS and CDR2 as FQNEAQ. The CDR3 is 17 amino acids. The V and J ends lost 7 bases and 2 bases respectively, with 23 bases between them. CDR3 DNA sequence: TGTGCCAGCACCTCCGGCCAGGCCGGGAATGGACAAGAGACCCAGTACTTC. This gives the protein CASTSGQAGNGQETQYF.

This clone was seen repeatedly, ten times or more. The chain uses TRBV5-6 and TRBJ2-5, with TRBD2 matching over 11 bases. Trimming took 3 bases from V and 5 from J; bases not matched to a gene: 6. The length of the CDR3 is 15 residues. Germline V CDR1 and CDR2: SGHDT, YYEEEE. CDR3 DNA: TGTGCCAGCAGCTGGCCTAGCGGGGGGAAGGAGACCCAGTACTTC. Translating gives CASSWPSGGKETQYF.

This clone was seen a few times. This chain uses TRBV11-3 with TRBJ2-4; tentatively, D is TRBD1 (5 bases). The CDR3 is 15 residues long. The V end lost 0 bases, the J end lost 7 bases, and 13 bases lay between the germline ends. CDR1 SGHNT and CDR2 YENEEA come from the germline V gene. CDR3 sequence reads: CASSLERGPRNIQYF. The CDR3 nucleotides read TGTGCCAGCAGCTTAGAAAGGGGTCCTAGGAACATTCAGTACTTC.

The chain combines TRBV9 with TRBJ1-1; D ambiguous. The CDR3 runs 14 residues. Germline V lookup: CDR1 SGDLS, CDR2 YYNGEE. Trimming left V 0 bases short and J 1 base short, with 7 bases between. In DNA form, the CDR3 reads TGTGCCAGCAGCGTAGGATCTAGGAACACTGAAGCTTTCTTT. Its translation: CASSVGSRNTEAFF.

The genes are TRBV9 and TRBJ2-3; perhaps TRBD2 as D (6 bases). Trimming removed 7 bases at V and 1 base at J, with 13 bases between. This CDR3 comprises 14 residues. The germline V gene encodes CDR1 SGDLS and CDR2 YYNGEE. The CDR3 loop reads CASQGPGGTDTQYF. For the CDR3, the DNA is TGTGCCAGCCAGGGCCCGGGGGGCACAGATACGCAGTATTTT.

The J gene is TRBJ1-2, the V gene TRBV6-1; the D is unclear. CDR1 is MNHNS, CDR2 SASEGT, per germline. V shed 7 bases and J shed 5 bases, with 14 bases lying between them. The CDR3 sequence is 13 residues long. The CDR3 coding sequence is TGTGCCAGCACTCGAGGTGGTTTATATGGCTACACCTTC. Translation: CASTRGGLYGYTF.

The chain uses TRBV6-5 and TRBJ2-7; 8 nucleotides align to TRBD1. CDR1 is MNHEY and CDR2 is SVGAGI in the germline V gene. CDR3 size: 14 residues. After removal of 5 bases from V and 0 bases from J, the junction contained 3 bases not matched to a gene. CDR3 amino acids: CASSGTGHSYEQYF. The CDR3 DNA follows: TGTGCCAGCAGTGGGACAGGCCACTCCTACGAGCAGTACTTC.

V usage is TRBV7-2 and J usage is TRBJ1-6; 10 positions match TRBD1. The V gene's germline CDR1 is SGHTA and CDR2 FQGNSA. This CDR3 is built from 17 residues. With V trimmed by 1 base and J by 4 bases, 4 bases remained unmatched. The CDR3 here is CASSLVGTGAYNSPLHF. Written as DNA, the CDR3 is TGTGCCAGCAGCTTAGTTGGGACAGGGGCATATAATTCACCCCTCCACTTT.